Listed below are T cell receptor beta chains from one sample, sequenced in a study of control samples from healthy donors and cancer patients. The protocol was immunoSEQ multiplex PCR, while the TCRdb copy is restricted to in-frame clones and leaves out a portion. Among some 70,000 clones listed, nearly 85% were seen once. The sample taken for sequencing was blood. These receptors were obtained from a man in his fifties or sixties in good health. CDR3s include the opening cysteine and the closing phenylalanine or tryptophan. The D gene is left open where the match is weak. Not every row has a clone size; where given, it reads once, few, many or a size class.

D gene: TRBD2
V gene: TRBV5-1
clone size: -
J gene: TRBJ2-3
CDR3 DNA: TGCGCCAGCAGCAACATAGCGGGAGCGAGCACAGATACGCAGTATTTT
CDR3 protein: CASSNIAGASTDTQYF

D gene: TRBD2
V gene: TRBV3-1/TRBV3-2
clone size: once
J gene: TRBJ2-5
CDR3 DNA: TGTGCCAGCAGCCAAGATTGGGGGCTAGCGGGAGAAGAGACCCAGTACTTC
CDR3 protein: CASSQDWGLAGEETQYF

D gene: TRBD1
V gene: TRBV5-4
clone size: few
J gene: TRBJ2-5
CDR3 DNA: TGTGCCAGCAGCCCTGGGACAGAAGAGACCCAGTACTTC
CDR3 protein: CASSPGTEETQYF

D gene: TRBD2
V gene: TRBV24-1
clone size: -
J gene: TRBJ2-1
CDR3 DNA: TGTGCCACCAGTGAGTCCGTGACTAGCGGGAATGAGCAGTTCTTC
CDR3 protein: CATSESVTSGNEQFF

D gene: TRBD1
V gene: TRBV5-1
clone size: -
J gene: TRBJ2-1
CDR3 DNA: TGCGCCAGCAGCTTGAGGACAGGGTACAATGAGCAGTTCTTC
CDR3 protein: CASSLRTGYNEQFF

D gene: -
V gene: TRBV6-6
clone size: -
J gene: TRBJ1-1
CDR3 DNA: TGTGCCAGCAGTCCGGTCTGGCAGGGTGACACTGAAGCTTTCTTT
CDR3 protein: CASSPVWQGDTEAFF

D gene: TRBD2
V gene: TRBV5-1
clone size: -
J gene: TRBJ2-7
CDR3 DNA: TGCGCCAGCAGCCGAGCGGGACTTTCCTACGAGCAGTACTTC
CDR3 protein: CASSRAGLSYEQYF

D gene: -
V gene: TRBV5-4
clone size: -
J gene: TRBJ2-5
CDR3 DNA: TGTGCCAGCAGCTTGGCAACCACGGAGACCCAGTACTTC
CDR3 protein: CASSLATTETQYF

D gene: -
V gene: TRBV9
clone size: -
J gene: TRBJ2-1
CDR3 DNA: TGTGCCAGCAGCGCCGGAAGTAGACCCTCCCCGGGAGAGCAGTTCTTC
CDR3 protein: CASSAGSRPSPGEQFF

D gene: -
V gene: TRBV25-1
clone size: -
J gene: TRBJ1-1
CDR3 DNA: TGTGCCAGCAGTGAATCGACGGCGGGGAACACTGAAGCTTTCTTT
CDR3 protein: CASSESTAGNTEAFF

D gene: TRBD2
V gene: TRBV29-1
clone size: medium-sized
J gene: TRBJ2-1
CDR3 DNA: TGCAGCGTTGGAGGTCAACTAGCGGGAGGAATTGGTGAGCAGTTCTTC
CDR3 protein: CSVGGQLAGGIGEQFF

D gene: TRBD2
V gene: TRBV6-6
clone size: -
J gene: TRBJ2-3
CDR3 DNA: TGTGCCAGCAGTTATGGTAGCGGGCGCACAGATACGCAGTATTTT
CDR3 protein: CASSYGSGRTDTQYF

D gene: -
V gene: TRBV19
clone size: few
J gene: TRBJ1-5
CDR3 DNA: TGTGCCAGTAGTACCGCGGGGCAGACAAATCAGCCCCAGCATTTT
CDR3 protein: CASSTAGQTNQPQHF

D gene: -
V gene: TRBV11-2
clone size: -
J gene: TRBJ2-1
CDR3 DNA: TGTGCCAGCAGCTTAGATCCAGGGTATGAGCAGTTCTTC
CDR3 protein: CASSLDPGYEQFF

D gene: TRBD1
V gene: TRBV19
clone size: -
J gene: TRBJ2-7
CDR3 DNA: TGTGCCAGTAGTATAGGTGGGACAGCCTACGAGCAGTACTTC
CDR3 protein: CASSIGGTAYEQYF

D gene: -
V gene: TRBV9
clone size: -
J gene: TRBJ2-3
CDR3 DNA: TGTGCCAGCAGTCTTAACACCCATAGAAGCGATACGCAGTATTTT
CDR3 protein: CASSLNTHRSDTQYF

D gene: -
V gene: TRBV5-5
clone size: -
J gene: TRBJ1-2
CDR3 DNA: TGTGCCAGCACACAGGGTCCTCCTTATGGCTACACCTTC
CDR3 protein: CASTQGPPYGYTF

D gene: -
V gene: TRBV10-3
clone size: -
J gene: TRBJ1-2
CDR3 DNA: TGTGCCATCAGGGATTCCGTCCTGACGGGTGGCTATACCTTC
CDR3 protein: CAIRDSVLTGGYTF

D gene: -
V gene: TRBV11-2
clone size: once
J gene: TRBJ1-3
CDR3 DNA: TGTGCCAGCAACTCCTTCGTGAGGGAATCTGGAAACACCATATATTTT
CDR3 protein: CASNSFVRESGNTIYF

D gene: -
V gene: TRBV10-3
clone size: -
J gene: TRBJ1-2
CDR3 DNA: TGTGCCATCAGTGAGGTACAGGGCTATGGCTACACCTTC
CDR3 protein: CAISEVQGYGYTF

D gene: -
V gene: TRBV5-6
clone size: -
J gene: TRBJ1-2
CDR3 DNA: TGTGCCAGCAGCTTGACAGAGGTTAGGCATGGCTACACCTTC
CDR3 protein: CASSLTEVRHGYTF

D gene: -
V gene: TRBV29-1
clone size: -
J gene: TRBJ1-1
CDR3 DNA: TGCAGCGCCGTGTCCCTCGGGGGGAGGAACACTGAAGCTTTCTTT
CDR3 protein: CSAVSLGGRNTEAFF

D gene: -
V gene: TRBV27
clone size: -
J gene: TRBJ2-1
CDR3 DNA: TGTGCCAGCAGTTTATGGGGTAAACCCTACAATGAGCAGTTCTTC
CDR3 protein: CASSLWGKPYNEQFF

D gene: TRBD2
V gene: TRBV18
clone size: -
J gene: TRBJ2-1
CDR3 DNA: TGTGCCAGCTCACCAAGGACTAGCGGCAACAATGAGCAGTTCTTC
CDR3 protein: CASSPRTSGNNEQFF

D gene: TRBD1
V gene: TRBV7-2
clone size: -
J gene: TRBJ2-1
CDR3 DNA: TGTGCCAGCAGCTTAGCGGGACAGGGGTTCTACAATGAGCAGTTCTTC
CDR3 protein: CASSLAGQGFYNEQFF

D gene: TRBD1
V gene: TRBV6-4
clone size: -
J gene: TRBJ2-1
CDR3 DNA: TGTGCCAGCAGTGAGACAGGGGTATACAATGAGCAGTTCTTC
CDR3 protein: CASSETGVYNEQFF

D gene: -
V gene: TRBV6-1
clone size: -
J gene: TRBJ1-2
CDR3 DNA: TGTGCCAGCAGTGAATTGAGTGGGGGACTTTATGGCTACACCTTC
CDR3 protein: CASSELSGGLYGYTF

D gene: -
V gene: TRBV27
clone size: -
J gene: TRBJ2-7
CDR3 DNA: TGTGCCAGCAGTTTGGTCTCCTTGACAGCCTACGAGCAGTACTTC
CDR3 protein: CASSLVSLTAYEQYF

D gene: -
V gene: TRBV19
clone size: -
J gene: TRBJ1-1
CDR3 DNA: TGTGCCAGTAGTATGGGACTGAGGAGATACATGAACACTGAAGCTTTCTTT
CDR3 protein: CASSMGLRRYMNTEAFF

D gene: -
V gene: TRBV14
clone size: -
J gene: TRBJ2-1
CDR3 DNA: TGTGCCAGCAGCCAAGATCTATCCCCCGCTGAGCAGTTCTTC
CDR3 protein: CASSQDLSPAEQFF

D gene: TRBD2
V gene: TRBV6-6
clone size: -
J gene: TRBJ2-3
CDR3 DNA: TGTGCCAGCCGTCTGGGGGGAGGGGTTGACACAGATACGCAGTATTTT
CDR3 protein: CASRLGGGVDTDTQYF